This T cell receptor (beta chain) was sequenced for a study of response to subunit inactivated influenza vaccine. Findings and caveats of the study: There was a suggestion from the authors that each seasonal influenza vaccination recruits few new T cells.

This clonotype was detected ten times or more. Its cognate antigen is unknown. TCRdb processed the RT-PCR reads anew with MiXCR; each CDR3 protein has one entry. The sample carries fewer than 200,000 distinct CDR3 sequences, 7.5% to 10% recorded once. Germline CDR1 reads MNHEY; CDR2 reads SVGEGT. After removal of 6 bases from V and 0 bases from J, the junction contained 4 bases not matched to a gene. CDR3 length: 14 amino acids. The sample was non-naive T cells sorted from PBMCs, taken on the day of vaccination. The chain links TRBV6-2 or TRBV6-3 to TRBJ2-7; the match to TRBD1 covers 8 bases. This TCR was recovered from a man aged 50 to 59 who received an inactivated influenza vaccine. The CDR3 here is CASRTGTGSYEQYF. CDR3 coding DNA: TGTGCCAGCAGAACCGGGACAGGCTCCTACGAGCAGTACTTC.